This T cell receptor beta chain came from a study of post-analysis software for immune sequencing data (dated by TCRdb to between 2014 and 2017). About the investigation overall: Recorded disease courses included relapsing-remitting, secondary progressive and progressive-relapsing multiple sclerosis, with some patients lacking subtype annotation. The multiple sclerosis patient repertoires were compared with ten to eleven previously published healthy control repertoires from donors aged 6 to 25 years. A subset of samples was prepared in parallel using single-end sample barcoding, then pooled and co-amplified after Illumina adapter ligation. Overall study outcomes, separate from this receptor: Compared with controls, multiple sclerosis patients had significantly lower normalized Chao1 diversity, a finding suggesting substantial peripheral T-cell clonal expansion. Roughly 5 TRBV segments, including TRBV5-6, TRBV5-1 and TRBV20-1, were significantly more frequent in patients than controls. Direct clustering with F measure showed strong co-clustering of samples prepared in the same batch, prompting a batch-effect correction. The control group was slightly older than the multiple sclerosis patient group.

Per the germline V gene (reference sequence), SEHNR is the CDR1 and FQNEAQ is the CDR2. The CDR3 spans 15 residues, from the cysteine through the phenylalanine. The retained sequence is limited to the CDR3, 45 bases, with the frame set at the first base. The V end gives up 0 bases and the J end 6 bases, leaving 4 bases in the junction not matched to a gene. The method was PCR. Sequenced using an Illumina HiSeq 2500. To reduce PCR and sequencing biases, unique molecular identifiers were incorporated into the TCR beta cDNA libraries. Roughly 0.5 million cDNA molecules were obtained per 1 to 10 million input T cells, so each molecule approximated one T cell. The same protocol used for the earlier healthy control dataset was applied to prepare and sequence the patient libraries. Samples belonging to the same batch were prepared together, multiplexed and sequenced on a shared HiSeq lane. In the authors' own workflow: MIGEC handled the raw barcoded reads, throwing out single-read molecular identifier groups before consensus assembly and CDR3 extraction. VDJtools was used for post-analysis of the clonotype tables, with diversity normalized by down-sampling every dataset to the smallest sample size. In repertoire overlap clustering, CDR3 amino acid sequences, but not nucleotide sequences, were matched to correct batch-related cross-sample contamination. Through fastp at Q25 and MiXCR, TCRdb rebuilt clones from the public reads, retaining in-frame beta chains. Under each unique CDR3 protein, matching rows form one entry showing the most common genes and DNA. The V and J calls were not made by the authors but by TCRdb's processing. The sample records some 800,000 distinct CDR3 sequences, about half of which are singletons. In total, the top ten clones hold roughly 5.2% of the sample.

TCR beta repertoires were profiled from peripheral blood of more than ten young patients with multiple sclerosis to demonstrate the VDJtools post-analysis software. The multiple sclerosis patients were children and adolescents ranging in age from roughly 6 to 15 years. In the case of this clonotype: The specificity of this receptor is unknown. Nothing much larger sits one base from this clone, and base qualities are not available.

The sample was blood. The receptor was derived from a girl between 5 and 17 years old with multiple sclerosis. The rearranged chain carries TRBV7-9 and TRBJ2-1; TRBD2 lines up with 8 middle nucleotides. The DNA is TGTGCCAGCAGCTTAGCCGCGGGAGGACCCAATGAGCAGTTCTTC. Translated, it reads CASSLAAGGPNEQFF.